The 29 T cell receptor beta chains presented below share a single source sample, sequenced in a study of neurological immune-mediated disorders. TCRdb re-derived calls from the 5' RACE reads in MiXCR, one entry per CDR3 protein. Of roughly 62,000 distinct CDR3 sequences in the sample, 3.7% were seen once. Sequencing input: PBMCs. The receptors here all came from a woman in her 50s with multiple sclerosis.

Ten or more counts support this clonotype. This CDR3 is CASSFHTDTQYF. Here the CDR3 DNA reads TGCGCCAGCAGTTTTCACACAGATACGCAGTATTTT. The chain joins TRBV5-1 to TRBJ2-3; D remains unclear. The CDR3 extends over 12 amino acids. Germline V gene sequence: CDR1 SGHRS, CDR2 YFSETQ. V was trimmed by 5 bases and J by 2 bases, leaving 6 bases between them.

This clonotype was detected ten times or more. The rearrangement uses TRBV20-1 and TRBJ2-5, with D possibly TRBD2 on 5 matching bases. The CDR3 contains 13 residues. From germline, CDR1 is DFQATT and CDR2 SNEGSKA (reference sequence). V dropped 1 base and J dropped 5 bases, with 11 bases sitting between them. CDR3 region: CSARGVGGETQYF. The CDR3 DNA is TGCAGTGCTAGAGGCGTGGGCGGGGAGACCCAGTACTTC.

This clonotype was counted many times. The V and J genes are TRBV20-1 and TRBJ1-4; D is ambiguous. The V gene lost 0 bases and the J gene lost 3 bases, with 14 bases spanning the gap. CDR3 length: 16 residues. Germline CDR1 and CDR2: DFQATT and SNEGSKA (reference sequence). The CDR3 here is CSARDWVRQSNEKLFF. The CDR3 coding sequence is TGCAGTGCTAGAGATTGGGTCCGTCAGTCTAATGAAAAACTGTTTTTT.

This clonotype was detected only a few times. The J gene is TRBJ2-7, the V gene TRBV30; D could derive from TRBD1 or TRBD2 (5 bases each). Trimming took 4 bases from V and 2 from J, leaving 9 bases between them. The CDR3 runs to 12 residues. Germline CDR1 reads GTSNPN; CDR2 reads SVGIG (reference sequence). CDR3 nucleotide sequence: TGTGCCTGGAACGGGGCGACCTACGAGCAGTACTTC. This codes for CAWNGATYEQYF.

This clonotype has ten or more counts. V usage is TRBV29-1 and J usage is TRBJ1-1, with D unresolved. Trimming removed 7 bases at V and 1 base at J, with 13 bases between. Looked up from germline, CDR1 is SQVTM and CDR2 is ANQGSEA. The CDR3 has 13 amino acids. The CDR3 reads CSAREFRNTEAFF. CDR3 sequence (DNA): TGCAGCGCGAGAGAATTCAGGAACACTGAAGCTTTCTTT.

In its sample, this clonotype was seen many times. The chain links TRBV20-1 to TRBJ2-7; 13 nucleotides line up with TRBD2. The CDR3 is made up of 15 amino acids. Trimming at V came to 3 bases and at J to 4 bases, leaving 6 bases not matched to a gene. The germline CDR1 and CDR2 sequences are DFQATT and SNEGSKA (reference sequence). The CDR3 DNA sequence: TGCAGTGCTAGTGGTTTGACTAGCGGGGGGTACGAGCAGTACTTC. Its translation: CSASGLTSGGYEQYF.

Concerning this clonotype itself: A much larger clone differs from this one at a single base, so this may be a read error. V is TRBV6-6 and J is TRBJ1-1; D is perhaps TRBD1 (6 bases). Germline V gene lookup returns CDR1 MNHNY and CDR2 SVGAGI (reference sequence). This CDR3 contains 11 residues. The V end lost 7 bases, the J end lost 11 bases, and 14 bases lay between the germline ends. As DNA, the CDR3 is TGTGCCAGCACCATAGGGGGGGTTGCTTTCTTT. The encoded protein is CASTIGGVAFF.

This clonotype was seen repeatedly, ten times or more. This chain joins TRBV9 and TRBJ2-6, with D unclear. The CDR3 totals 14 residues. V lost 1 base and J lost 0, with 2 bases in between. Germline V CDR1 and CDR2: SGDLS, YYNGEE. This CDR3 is CASSVYSGANVLTF. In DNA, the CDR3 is TGTGCCAGCAGCGTATACTCTGGGGCCAACGTCCTGACTTTC.

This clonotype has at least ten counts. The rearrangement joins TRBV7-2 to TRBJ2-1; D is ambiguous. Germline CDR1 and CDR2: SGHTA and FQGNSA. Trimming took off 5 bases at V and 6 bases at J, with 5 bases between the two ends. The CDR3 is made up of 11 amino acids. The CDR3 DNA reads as TGTGCCAGCAGCCTTGCCAATGAGCAGTTCTTC. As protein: CASSLANEQFF.

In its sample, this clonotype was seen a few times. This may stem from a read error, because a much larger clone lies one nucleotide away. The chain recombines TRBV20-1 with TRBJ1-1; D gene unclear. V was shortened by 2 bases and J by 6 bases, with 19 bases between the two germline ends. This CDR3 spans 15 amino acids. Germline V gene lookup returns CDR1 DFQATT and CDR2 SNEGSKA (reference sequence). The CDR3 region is CSARSPRTQAAEAFF. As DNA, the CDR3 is TGCAGTGCTAGATCGCCTCGAACCCAAGCCGCTGAAGCTTTCTTT.

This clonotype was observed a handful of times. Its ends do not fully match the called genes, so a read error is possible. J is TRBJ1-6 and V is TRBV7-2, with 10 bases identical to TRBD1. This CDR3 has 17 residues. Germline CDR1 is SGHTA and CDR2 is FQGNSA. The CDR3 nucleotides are TGTGCCAGCAGCTTAGCGCTAGGGGACAGGGGTAATTCACCCCTCAACTTT. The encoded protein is CASSLALGDRGNSPLNF.

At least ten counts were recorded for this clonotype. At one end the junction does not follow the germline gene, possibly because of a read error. Here the CDR3 reads CASSFRGSQVCLF. CDR3 DNA: TGTGCCAGCAGCTTCCGAGGCTCACAGGTGTGTCTCTTT. V is TRBV7-2 and J is TRBJ1-1, with a weak D call TRBD1 (5 bases). Germline CDR1 is SGHTA and CDR2 is FQGNSA. This CDR3 spans 13 amino acids. Together with reference TRBV7-2 and TRBJ1-1, the CDR3 gives the full variable domain: GAGVSQSPSNKVTEKGKDVELRCDPISGHTALYWYRQSLGQGLEFLIYFQGNSAPDKSGLPSDRFSAERTGGSVSTLTIQRTQQEDSAVYLCASSFRGSQVCLFGQGTRLTVV.

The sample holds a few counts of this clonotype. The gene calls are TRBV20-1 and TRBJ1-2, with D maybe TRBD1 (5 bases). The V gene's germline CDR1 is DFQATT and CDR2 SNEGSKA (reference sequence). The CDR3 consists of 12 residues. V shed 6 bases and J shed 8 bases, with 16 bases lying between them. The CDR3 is CSATVKGRGYTF. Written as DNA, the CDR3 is TGCAGTGCGACAGTAAAGGGGAGAGGCTACACCTTC.

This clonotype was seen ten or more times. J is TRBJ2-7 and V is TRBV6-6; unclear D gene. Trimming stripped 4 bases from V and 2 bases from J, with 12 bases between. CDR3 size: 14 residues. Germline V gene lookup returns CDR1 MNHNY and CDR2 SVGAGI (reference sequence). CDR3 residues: CASSSTTSPYEQYF. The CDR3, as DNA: TGTGCCAGCAGTTCAACTACCTCGCCCTACGAGCAGTACTTC.

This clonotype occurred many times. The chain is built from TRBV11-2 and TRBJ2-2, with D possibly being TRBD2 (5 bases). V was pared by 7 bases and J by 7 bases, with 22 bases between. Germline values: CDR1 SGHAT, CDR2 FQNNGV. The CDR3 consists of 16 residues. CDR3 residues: CASIKGADSRSGELFF. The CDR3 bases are TGTGCCAGCATCAAGGGAGCGGACTCTCGGAGCGGGGAGCTGTTTTTT. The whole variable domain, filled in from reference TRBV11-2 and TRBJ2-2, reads EAGVAQSPRYKIIEKRQSVAFWCNPISGHATLYWYQQILGQGPKLLIQFQNNGVVDDSQLPKDRFSAERLKGVDSTLKIQPAKLEDSAVYLCASIKGADSRSGELFFGEGSRLTVL.

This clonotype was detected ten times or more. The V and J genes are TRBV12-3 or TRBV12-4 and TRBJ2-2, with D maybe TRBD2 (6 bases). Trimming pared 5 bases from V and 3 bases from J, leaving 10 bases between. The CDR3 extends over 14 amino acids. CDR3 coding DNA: TGTGCCAGCAGTCCGGGACTTCACACCGGGGAGCTGTTTTTT. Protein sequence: CASSPGLHTGELFF.

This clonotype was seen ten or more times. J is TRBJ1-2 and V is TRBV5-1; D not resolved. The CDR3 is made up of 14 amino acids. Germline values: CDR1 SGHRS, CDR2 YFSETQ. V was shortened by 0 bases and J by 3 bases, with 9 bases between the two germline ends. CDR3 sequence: CASSLDGSHYGYTF. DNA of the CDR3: TGCGCCAGCAGCTTGGACGGCAGTCACTATGGCTACACCTTC.

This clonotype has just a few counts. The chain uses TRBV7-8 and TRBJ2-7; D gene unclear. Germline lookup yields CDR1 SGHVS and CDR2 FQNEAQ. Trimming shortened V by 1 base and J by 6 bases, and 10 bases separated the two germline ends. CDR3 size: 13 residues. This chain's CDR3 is CASSLVNTLEQYF. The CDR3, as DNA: TGTGCCAGCAGCTTAGTCAATACCCTCGAGCAGTACTTC.

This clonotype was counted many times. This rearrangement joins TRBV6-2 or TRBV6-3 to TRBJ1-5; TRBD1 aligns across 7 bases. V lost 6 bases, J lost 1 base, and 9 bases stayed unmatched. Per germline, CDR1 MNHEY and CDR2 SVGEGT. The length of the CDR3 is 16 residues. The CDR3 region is CASRRTGARSNQPQHF. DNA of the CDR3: TGTGCCAGCAGACGAACAGGGGCCAGGAGCAATCAGCCCCAGCATTTT.

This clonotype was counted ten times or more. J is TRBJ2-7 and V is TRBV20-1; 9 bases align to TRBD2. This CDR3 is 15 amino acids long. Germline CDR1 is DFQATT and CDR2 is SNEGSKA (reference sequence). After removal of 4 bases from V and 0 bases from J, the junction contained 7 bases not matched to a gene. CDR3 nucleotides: TGCAGTGCTAATAGCGGGAGCCTAAGCTCCTACGAGCAGTACTTC. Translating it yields CSANSGSLSSYEQYF.

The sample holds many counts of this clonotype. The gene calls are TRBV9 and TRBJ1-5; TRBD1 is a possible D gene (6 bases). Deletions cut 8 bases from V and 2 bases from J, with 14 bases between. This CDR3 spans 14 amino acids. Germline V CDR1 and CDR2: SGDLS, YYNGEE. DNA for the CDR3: TGTGCCAGTAACAGGGATGCGGGCAATCAGCCCCAGCATTTT. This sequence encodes CASNRDAGNQPQHF.

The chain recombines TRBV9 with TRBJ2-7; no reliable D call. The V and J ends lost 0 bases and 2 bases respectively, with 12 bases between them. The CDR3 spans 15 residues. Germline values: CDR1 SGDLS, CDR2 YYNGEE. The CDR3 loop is CASSVVPATPYEQYF. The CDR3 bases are TGTGCCAGCAGCGTAGTCCCGGCTACCCCCTACGAGCAGTACTTC.

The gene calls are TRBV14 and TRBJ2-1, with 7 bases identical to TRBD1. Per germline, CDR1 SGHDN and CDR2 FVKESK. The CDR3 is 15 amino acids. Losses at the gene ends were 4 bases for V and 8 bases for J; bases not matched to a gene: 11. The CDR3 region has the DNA TGTGCCAGCAGCCCAATGGACAGGTCAGTGGATGAGCAGTTCTTC. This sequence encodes CASSPMDRSVDEQFF.

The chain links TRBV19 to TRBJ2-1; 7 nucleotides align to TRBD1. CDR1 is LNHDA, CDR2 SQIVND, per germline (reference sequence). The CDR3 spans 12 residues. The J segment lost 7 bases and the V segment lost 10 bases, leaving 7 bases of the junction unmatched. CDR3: CAIEGAGNEQFF. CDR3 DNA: TGTGCCATAGAGGGGGCGGGTAATGAGCAGTTCTTC.

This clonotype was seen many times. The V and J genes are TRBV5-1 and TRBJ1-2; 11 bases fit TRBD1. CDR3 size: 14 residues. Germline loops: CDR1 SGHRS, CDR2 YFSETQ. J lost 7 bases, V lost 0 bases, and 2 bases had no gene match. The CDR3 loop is CASSLEGQGAGYTF. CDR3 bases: TGCGCCAGCAGCTTGGAAGGACAGGGGGCTGGCTACACCTTC.

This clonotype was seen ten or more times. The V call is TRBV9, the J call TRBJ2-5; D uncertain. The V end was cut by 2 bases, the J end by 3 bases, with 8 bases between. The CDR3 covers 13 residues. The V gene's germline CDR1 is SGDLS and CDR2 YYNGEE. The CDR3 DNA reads TGTGCCAGCAGCGTTTGGGGTGAAGAGACCCAGTACTTC. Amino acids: CASSVWGEETQYF.

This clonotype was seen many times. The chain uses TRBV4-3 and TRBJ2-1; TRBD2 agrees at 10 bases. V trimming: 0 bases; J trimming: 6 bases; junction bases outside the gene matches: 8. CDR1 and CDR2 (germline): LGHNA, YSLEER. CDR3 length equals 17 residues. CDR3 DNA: TGCGCCAGCAGCCAAGATTATTCTAGCGGGAGTTTCAATGAGCAGTTCTTC. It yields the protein CASSQDYSSGSFNEQFF.

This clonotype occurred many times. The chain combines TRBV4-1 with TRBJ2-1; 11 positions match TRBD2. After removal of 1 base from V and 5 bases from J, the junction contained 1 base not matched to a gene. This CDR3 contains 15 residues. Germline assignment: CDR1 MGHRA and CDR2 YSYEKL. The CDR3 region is CASSQVLAGDNEQFF. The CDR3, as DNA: TGCGCCAGCAGCCAAGTACTAGCGGGAGACAATGAGCAGTTCTTC.

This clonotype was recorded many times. The CDR3 region is CSARGRGPNTGELFF. The CDR3 bases are TGCAGTGCTAGAGGGCGGGGGCCTAACACCGGGGAGCTGTTTTTT. V gene TRBV20-1 combines with J gene TRBJ2-2; tentatively, D is TRBD2 (7 bases). V lost 1 base and J 2 bases, leaving 11 bases between the germline ends. CDR1 is DFQATT and CDR2 is SNEGSKA in the germline V gene (reference sequence). CDR3 size: 15 residues.